This T cell receptor beta chain emerged from a study of Graves' ophthalmopathy and Graves' hyperthyroidism. Study-level findings and limits: In blood appeared most of the expanded thyroid clonotypes whose frequency exceeded 0.001. It was with approximately 70% sensitivity and about 72% specificity that the model predicted ophthalmopathy progression.

This clonotype was seen many times. Its matching antigen is unknown. Recruitment covered hyperthyroidism patients aged 18 to 65 whose new diagnosis was of under 2 months' duration. Other autoimmune diseases, uncontrolled infections, pregnancy and lactation each led to patient exclusion. TCR beta CDR3 regions were amplified from RNA transcripts. The authors performed first-round RT-PCR with HTBI primers and then a second-round multiplex PCR. TCRdb passed the multiplex PCR reads through MiXCR, listing each CDR3 protein once. The data contain more than 300,000 distinct CDR3 sequences, approximately 17% of them seen just once; the ten biggest clones take up 2.4%. Between the trimmed V and J ends, which lost 0 bases and 5 bases, there was a span of 7 bases. Germline-derived CDR1 and CDR2 are MNHEY and SVGAGI. The CDR3 covers 13 residues.

The chain has TRBV6-5 and TRBJ1-1; D not resolved. This clonotype was sampled from an adult woman with stable Graves' hyperthyroidism. Sequencing was performed on peripheral blood. The CDR3 protein is CASSYSQGTEAFF. CDR3 DNA sequence: TGTGCCAGCAGTTACTCCCAAGGGACTGAAGCTTTCTTT.